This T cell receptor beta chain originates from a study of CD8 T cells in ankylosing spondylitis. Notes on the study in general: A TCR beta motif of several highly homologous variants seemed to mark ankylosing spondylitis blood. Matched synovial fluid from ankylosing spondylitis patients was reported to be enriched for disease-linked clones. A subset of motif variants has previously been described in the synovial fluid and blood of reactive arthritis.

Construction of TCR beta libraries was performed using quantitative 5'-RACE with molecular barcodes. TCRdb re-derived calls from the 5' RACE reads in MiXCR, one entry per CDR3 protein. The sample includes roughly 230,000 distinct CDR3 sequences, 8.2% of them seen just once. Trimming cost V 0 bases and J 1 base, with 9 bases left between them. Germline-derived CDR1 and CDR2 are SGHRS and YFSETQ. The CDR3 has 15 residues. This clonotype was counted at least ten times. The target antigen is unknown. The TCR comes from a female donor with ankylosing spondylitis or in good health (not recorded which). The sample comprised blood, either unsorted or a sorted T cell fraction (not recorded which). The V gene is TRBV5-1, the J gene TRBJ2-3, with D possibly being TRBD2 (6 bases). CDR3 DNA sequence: TGCGCCAGCAGCTTGGTGTCTAGCGGCACAGATACGCAGTATTTT. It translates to CASSLVSSGTDTQYF.